These 19 T cell receptor beta chains share one sample of origin, sequenced in a study of patients and donors after allogeneic stem cell transplantation. TCRdb used MiXCR to reprocess the RT-PCR reads, holding one entry per CDR3 protein. The profile shows 190,000 or so distinct CDR3 sequences, less than 45% of them singletons. Sequenced input: blood, either unsorted or a sorted T cell fraction (not recorded which). The receptors shown here come from a human donor who was either an allogeneic HSCT recipient or a stem cell or donor lymphocyte infusion donor (not recorded which). It is not recorded whose cells these are; they may come from a transplant donor.

The rearrangement uses TRBV7-9 and TRBJ1-2, with a possible D match to TRBD1 (5 bases). The ends were cut back, 5 bases at V and 6 bases at J, with 13 bases in the middle. The CDR3 has 13 amino acids. Germline V gene lookup returns CDR1 SEHNR and CDR2 FQNEAQ (reference sequence). The CDR3 loop reads CASSIRDRDGYTF. For the CDR3, the DNA is TGTGCCAGCAGCATCCGGGACCGCGATGGCTACACCTTC.

This clonotype showed up just a few times. This chain uses TRBV5-1 with TRBJ1-5, with 7 bases aligning to TRBD1. J gave up 5 bases and V 0 bases, and 2 bases lay outside the gene matches. Per the germline V gene, CDR1 is SGHRS and CDR2 is YFSETQ. The length of the CDR3 is 14 residues. DNA of the CDR3: TGCGCCAGCAGCTTGGGAGGGGGCGATCAGCCCCAGCATTTT. Translating it yields CASSLGGGDQPQHF.

J is TRBJ2-6 and V is TRBV5-1, with TRBD2 identical over 10 bases. Per germline, CDR1 SGHRS and CDR2 YFSETQ. The trim removed 4 bases at V and 0 bases at J, leaving 10 bases unmatched. The CDR3 loop spans 19 amino acids. The CDR3 is CASSRISGRALSGANVLTF. The CDR3 DNA sequence: TGCGCCAGCAGCCGGATCAGCGGGAGGGCCCTCTCTGGGGCCAACGTCCTGACTTTC.

This chain joins TRBV7-9 and TRBJ1-2; the D gene is possibly TRBD1 (6 bases). The CDR3 consists of 16 residues. The V gene lost 5 bases and the J gene lost 0 bases, with 16 bases spanning the gap. Germline V lookup: CDR1 SEHNR, CDR2 FQNEAQ (reference sequence). The CDR3 bases are TGTGCCAGCAGCCCGCGAGGGGGGGTACCTAACTATGGCTACACCTTC. As protein: CASSPRGGVPNYGYTF.

This clonotype has at least ten counts. This chain joins TRBV14 and TRBJ1-6; D is possibly TRBD1 (5 bases). This CDR3 region has 13 residues. Trimming pared 4 bases from V and 10 bases from J, leaving 11 bases between. Germline V gene data show CDR1 as SGHDN and CDR2 as FVKESK. The chain's CDR3 is CASSLTGGSPLHF. CDR3 in DNA: TGTGCCAGCAGCCTAACCGGGGGATCACCCCTCCACTTT.

This chain links TRBV21-1 with TRBJ1-2; the DNA was not used to check the table's D call, TRBD1. TRBV21-1 is reported as a pseudogene. CDR3 length: 16 amino acids. The DNA for the CDR3 is TGTGCCAGCAGCAAAGGTGGGACAGGGAATAGGCCTGGCTACACCTTC. It codes for CASSKGGTGNRPGYTF.

The chain uses TRBV4-3 and TRBJ2-7; the D is unclear. The CDR3 sequence is 12 residues long. V dropped 0 bases and J dropped 3 bases, with 3 bases sitting between them. Per germline, CDR1 LGHNA and CDR2 YSLEER. The CDR3 sequence is CASSQEGYEQYF. The CDR3 DNA reads as TGCGCCAGCAGCCAAGAGGGCTACGAGCAGTACTTC.

The chain links TRBV11-2 to TRBJ2-2; 12 nucleotides line up with TRBD1. The CDR3 consists of 19 residues. Germline V CDR1 and CDR2: SGHAT, FQNNGV. The trim removed 5 bases at V and 4 bases at J, leaving 14 bases unmatched. The CDR3 is CASSPQGQGAYGGTGELFF. The CDR3 DNA sequence: TGTGCCAGCAGCCCCCAGGGACAGGGGGCCTACGGCGGCACCGGGGAGCTGTTTTTT. The full variable domain, with the rest looked up from reference TRBV11-2 and TRBJ2-2, is EAGVAQSPRYKIIEKRQSVAFWCNPISGHATLYWYQQILGQGPKLLIQFQNNGVVDDSQLPKDRFSAERLKGVDSTLKIQPAKLEDSAVYLCASSPQGQGAYGGTGELFFGEGSRLTVL.

The rearrangement joins TRBV9 to TRBJ2-1, with 9 bases matching TRBD2. The CDR3 consists of 17 residues. CDR1 and CDR2 (germline): SGDLS, YYNGEE. The junction had 14 bases not matched to a gene; V was cut back by 6 bases and J by 4 bases. CDR3 nucleotide sequence: TGTGCCAGCACCCCTGGAGCTAGCGGGGCATATTACAATGAGCAGTTCTTC. This encodes CASTPGASGAYYNEQFF.

The J gene is TRBJ1-2, the V gene TRBV3-1, with 8 nucleotides matching TRBD1. The CDR3 has 17 amino acids. In germline, CDR1 is LGHDT, CDR2 YNNKEL (reference sequence). V shed 0 bases and J 4 bases; nucleotides not matched to a gene: 10. The CDR3, as DNA: TGTGCCAGCAGCCAAGAAATCCCAAACAGGGGGATCTATGGCTACACCTTC. Protein product: CASSQEIPNRGIYGYTF.

CDR3 sequence reads: CSVDGDGGSYNEQFF. The DNA of the CDR3 is TGCAGCGTTGATGGGGACGGAGGCTCCTACAATGAGCAGTTCTTC. V gene TRBV29-1 combines with J gene TRBJ2-1; the D call may be TRBD1 or TRBD2 (5 bases each). Germline V lookup: CDR1 SQVTM, CDR2 ANQGSEA. CDR3 length: 15 amino acids. With 3 bases removed from V and 0 bases from J, the gap between germline ends came to 12 bases.

This clonotype was counted a few times. The V and J genes are TRBV6-6 and TRBJ2-2, with unresolved D. V lost 4 bases and J lost 8, with 5 bases in between. In germline, CDR1 is MNHNY, CDR2 SVGAGI (reference sequence). The CDR3 runs to 11 residues. CDR3 sequence: CASSWGGELFF. CDR3 sequence (DNA): TGTGCCAGCAGTTGGGGAGGGGAGCTGTTTTTT.

The chain employs TRBV7-2 and TRBJ1-5; D uncertain. Trimming stripped 2 bases from V and 6 bases from J, with 8 bases between. There are 13 residues in the CDR3. Germline V CDR1 and CDR2: SGHTA, FQGNSA. Written as DNA, the CDR3 is TGTGCCAGCAGCTTAAGTGAGAGTCAGCCCCAGCATTTT. It specifies CASSLSESQPQHF.

This clonotype has at least ten counts. The chain carries TRBV2 and TRBJ2-7, with D possibly TRBD1 on 6 matching bases. Germline CDR1 SNHLY, CDR2 FYNNEI. Deletions cut 8 bases from V and 3 bases from J, with 11 bases between. The CDR3 is 12 residues long. CDR3 loop: CASEQGNYEQYF. In DNA, the CDR3 is TGTGCCAGCGAGCAGGGGAACTACGAGCAGTACTTC.

This rearrangement joins TRBV9 to TRBJ1-2; 9 nucleotides align to TRBD1. The V gene's germline CDR1 is SGDLS and CDR2 YYNGEE. The CDR3 is made up of 13 amino acids. J lost 7 bases, V lost 7 bases, and 8 bases had no gene match. CDR3 sequence: CASSIRDRAGYTF. CDR3 bases: TGTGCCAGCTCAATCCGGGACAGGGCTGGCTACACCTTC.

V usage is TRBV7-2 and J usage is TRBJ1-2; the D is unclear. The germline CDR1 and CDR2 sequences are SGHTA and FQGNSA. The CDR3 covers 12 residues. V dropped 1 base and J dropped 3 bases, with 3 bases sitting between them. The CDR3 DNA is TGTGCCAGCAGCTTAGGACACTATGGCTACACCTTC. It specifies CASSLGHYGYTF. Variable domain in full (rest from reference TRBV7-2 and TRBJ1-2): GAGVSQSPSNKVTEKGKDVELRCDPISGHTALYWYRQSLGQGLEFLIYFQGNSAPDKSGLPSDRFSAERTGGSVSTLTIQRTQQEDSAVYLCASSLGHYGYTFGSGTRLTVV.

J is TRBJ2-7 and V is TRBV12-3 or TRBV12-4; 11 bases map to TRBD1. The CDR3 is 14 residues long. The V and J ends lost 5 bases and 2 bases, in that order; junction bases with no gene match: 2. CDR3 nucleotide sequence: TGTGCCAGCAGTCAGGGACAGGGGGCCTACGAGCAGTACTTC. Encoded protein: CASSQGQGAYEQYF.

The genes are TRBV28 and TRBJ2-7; maybe TRBD1 (5 bases). The V end lost 2 bases, the J end lost 2 bases, and 10 bases lay between the germline ends. CDR3 length equals 14 residues. Per germline, CDR1 MDHEN and CDR2 SYDVKM. CDR3 in amino acids: CASSLAGSTYEQYF. CDR3 nucleotide sequence: TGTGCCAGCAGTTTAGCAGGGTCGACCTACGAGCAGTACTTC.

This clonotype was detected a few times. V usage is TRBV6-5 and J usage is TRBJ1-3; D unresolved. CDR3 length equals 16 residues. Trimming shortened V by 6 bases and J by 4 bases, and 19 bases separated the two germline ends. Germline V gene sequence: CDR1 MNHEY, CDR2 SVGAGI. As DNA, the CDR3 is TGTGCCAGCAGCCGACTCGCCCCGGGCTTCGGAAACACCATATATTTT. It translates to CASSRLAPGFGNTIYF.